The clone carrying this T cell receptor beta chain occurred once. Its antigen is as yet unknown. This sample stems from a study of vaccination and CD4 T cells after COVID-19. Study as a whole: The makeup of the convalescents was six males and four females, two of them Hispanic. Cellular stimulation was performed using overlapping spike peptides derived from SARS-CoV-2, HCoV-NL63, HCoV-OC43 and HCoV-229E. General study findings and limits: It was observed that, in convalescent patients, a median around 85% of reactive clones arose only post-vaccination.

The Oncomine TCR Beta short-read assay was what sequenced the DNA obtained from cultured CD4+ T cells. Each CDR3 protein gets one entry after TCRdb re-called the PCR reads with MiXCR. The sample holds approximately 12,000 distinct CDR3 sequences, 40% to 60% seen once. V was cut by 3 bases and J by 2 bases, with 10 bases left in between. Germline V gene data show CDR1 as SGHAT and CDR2 as FQDESV (reference sequence). This CDR3 contains 14 residues. The treatment: approximately nine-day PBMC culture with coronavirus spike peptide pools or control peptides (ViraFEST assay). Cultures of PBMCs, a few million per well, were set up with roughly 11 IU/ml IL-2 and 10 ug/ml peptide pools.

The rearrangement joins TRBV11-1 to TRBJ1-2; tentative D call: TRBD1 (6 bases). Sequenced input: CD4+ T cells from blood, cultured in vitro. The sequence was obtained from a human donor who had recovered from COVID-19. The CDR3 sequence: CASSLSGHNYGYTF. CDR3 DNA sequence: TGTGCCAGCAGCTTGTCGGGACACAACTATGGCTACACCTTC.